This is a list of T cell receptor beta chains from one sample in a study of molecular identifiers for immune sequencing clone quantification. From the PCR reads, TCRdb called clonotypes with MiXCR, one entry per CDR3 protein. Of about 630,000 distinct CDR3 sequences detected, roughly 25% appear once; the ten largest clones hold about 0.84%. Sequenced input: naive CD8+ T cells from blood, with Jurkat cell RNA spiked in. The receptor set was obtained from a human donor in good health. Some libraries in this study had Jurkat cell RNA spiked in. Each CDR3 is given with its conserved first and last residue. A D gene is named only where the DNA matches it firmly. Clone size is not always given. Where it is, it says once, few, many or a class for expanded clones.

j_gene: TRBJ2-1; d_gene: TRBD2; v_gene: TRBV7-6; abundance: few; CDR3aa: CASSLLRTSGRLSSSYNEQFF
j_gene: TRBJ2-7; d_gene: NA; v_gene: TRBV6-2/TRBV6-3; abundance: NA; CDR3aa: CASSYPPRQNYEQYF
j_gene: TRBJ2-7; d_gene: NA; v_gene: TRBV5-1; abundance: few; CDR3aa: CASSFYPGVGYEQYF
j_gene: TRBJ1-2; d_gene: TRBD1; v_gene: TRBV14; abundance: NA; CDR3aa: CASSPSPGQGLGGYTF
j_gene: TRBJ2-3; d_gene: NA; v_gene: TRBV6-2/TRBV6-3; abundance: NA; CDR3aa: CASSYEDPGPSTDTKHF
j_gene: TRBJ1-5; d_gene: NA; v_gene: TRBV25-1; abundance: many; CDR3aa: CASSEPGTEGQPQHF
j_gene: TRBJ1-5; d_gene: NA; v_gene: TRBV4-2; abundance: many; CDR3aa: CASSQGMFGGQPQHF
j_gene: TRBJ2-2; d_gene: NA; v_gene: TRBV9; abundance: many; CDR3aa: CASNRQGGTGELFF
j_gene: TRBJ2-7; d_gene: NA; v_gene: TRBV30; abundance: few; CDR3aa: CAWSLGETYEQYF
j_gene: TRBJ2-1; d_gene: TRBD2; v_gene: TRBV11-2; abundance: few; CDR3aa: CASSFGGGGNNEQFF
j_gene: TRBJ2-5; d_gene: NA; v_gene: TRBV7-2; abundance: many; CDR3aa: CASSFIGARETQYF